The clone carrying this T cell receptor beta chain was picked up many times. Amplified TCR beta CDR3 regions came from RNA transcripts. Researchers ran a first-round RT-PCR on the TCR CDR3 using the HTBI primer set. MiXCR was run by TCRdb on the multiplex PCR reads, yielding one entry per CDR3 protein. The repertoire holds some 270,000 distinct CDR3 sequences, around 13% seen once, with roughly 8.2% in the top ten. Uncontrolled infections, other autoimmune diseases, pregnancy or lactation led to exclusion of patients. The data belong to a study of T cells in Graves' hyperthyroidism and ophthalmopathy. V lost 6 bases to trimming and J lost 7 bases; unmatched junction nucleotides: 6. Germline V gives CDR1 MDHEN, CDR2 SYDVKM. The CDR3 is 14 amino acids.

The V call is TRBV28, the J call TRBJ1-3, with 10 bases aligning to TRBD1. The sample consisted of blood. The source of this sequence is a woman aged 35 to 49 with Graves' hyperthyroidism. CDR3 in DNA: TGTGCCAGCAGCGGACAGGGGGTTTGGAACACCATATATTTT. It codes for CASSGQGVWNTIYF. The variable domain in full, with the rest retrieved from reference TRBV28 and TRBJ1-3, is DVKVTQSSRYLVKRTGEKVFLECVQDMDHENMFWYRQDPGLGLRLIYFSYDVKMKEKGDIPEGYSVSREKKERFSLILESASTNQTSMYLCASSGQGVWNTIYFGEGSWLTVV.